The 14 T cell receptor beta chains presented below share a single source sample, sequenced in a study of blood T cell repertoires in COVID-19. Only in-frame clones appear in the TCRdb table, and some are missing; sequencing was by immunoSEQ multiplex PCR. The data hold 200,000 to 250,000 clones, with roughly 86% observed a single time. Source material: PBMCs or T cells enriched from blood (not recorded which). The receptors stem from a woman between 50 and 59 years old who had recovered from COVID-19.

For the CDR3, the DNA is TGTGCCAGCAGCTTAGCAAGACAGGGGAACACTGAAGCTTTCTTT. Translating it yields CASSLARQGNTEAFF. The chain uses TRBV7-2 and TRBJ1-1; 7 positions match TRBD1. J was trimmed by 1 base and V by 0 bases; bases with no gene match: 2. CDR1 SGHTA and CDR2 FQGNSA come from the germline V gene. The CDR3 consists of 15 residues.

This clone was seen a single time. This sequence joins TRBV5-1 and TRBJ1-3; tentatively, D is TRBD1 (6 bases). The CDR3 extends over 15 amino acids. Trimming removed 5 bases from V and 0 bases from J, with 12 bases in between. CDR1 is SGHRS and CDR2 is YFSETQ in the germline V gene. Here the CDR3 reads CASRLTGYSGNTIYF. The DNA of the CDR3 is TGCGCCAGCAGGTTAACAGGGTACTCTGGAAACACCATATATTTT. Variable domain in full (rest from reference TRBV5-1 and TRBJ1-3): KAGVTQTPRYLIKTRGQQVTLSCSPISGHRSVSWYQQTPGQGLQFLFEYFSETQRNKGNFPGRFSGRQFSNSRSEMNVSTLELGDSALYLCASRLTGYSGNTIYFGEGSWLTVV.

The gene calls are TRBV6-5 and TRBJ2-1; 12 nucleotides agree with TRBD1. V lost 1 base and J lost 8; bases outside the gene matches: 3. Germline loops: CDR1 MNHEY, CDR2 SVGAGI. The CDR3 covers 15 residues. The CDR3 nucleotides read TGTGCCAGCAGTTACTTGGGACAGGGGGCGCATGAGCAGTTCTTC. Residues: CASSYLGQGAHEQFF.

The CDR3 here is CASRRTSSYNEQFF. In DNA form, the CDR3 reads TGTGCCAGCAGAAGAACCAGCTCCTACAATGAGCAGTTCTTC. The chain employs TRBV7-3 and TRBJ2-1, with D uncertain. Germline V gene sequence: CDR1 SGHTA, CDR2 FQGTGA. V lost 6 bases to trimming and J lost 0 bases, with 9 bases between them. This CDR3 region has 14 residues.

This clone appeared a single time. The chain employs TRBV9 and TRBJ2-7, with TRBD2 identical over 10 bases. The CDR3 contains 16 residues. V dropped 0 bases and J dropped 2; count of bases not matched to a gene: 5. Germline CDR1 is SGDLS and CDR2 is YYNGEE. CDR3 bases: TGTGCCAGCAGCGTAGAGCCCCTAGCGGGAGCCTACGAGCAGTACTTC. Translated, it gives CASSVEPLAGAYEQYF. Together with reference TRBV9 and TRBJ2-7, the CDR3 gives the full variable domain: DSGVTQTPKHLITATGQRVTLRCSPRSGDLSVYWYQQSLDQGLQFLIQYYNGEERAKGNILERFSAQQFPDLHSELNLSSLELGDSALYFCASSVEPLAGAYEQYFGPGTRLTVT.

For the CDR3, the DNA is TGTGCCAGCATGGCAGGGGGAACGAACACTGAAGCTTTCTTT. Translation: CASMAGGTNTEAFF. The rearrangement uses TRBV28 and TRBJ1-1; TRBD1 matches at 7 bases. V trimming: 7 bases; J trimming: 1 base; junction bases outside the gene matches: 6. The germline gives CDR1 MDHEN, CDR2 SYDVKM. This CDR3 comprises 14 residues.

The rearrangement joins TRBV29-1 to TRBJ2-3; 13 bases are shared with TRBD2. J gave up 0 bases and V 6 bases, and 12 bases lay outside the gene matches. The CDR3 has 18 amino acids. Per germline, CDR1 SQVTM and CDR2 ANQGSEA. The CDR3 protein is CSVGLRTSGRISTDTQYF. CDR3 bases: TGCAGCGTGGGACTGAGGACTAGCGGGAGAATAAGCACAGATACGCAGTATTTT.

V usage is TRBV20-1 and J usage is TRBJ1-2, with 8 bases identical to TRBD1. The CDR3 covers 11 residues. Per germline, CDR1 DFQATT and CDR2 SNEGSKA (reference sequence). V dropped 5 bases and J dropped 6; count of bases not matched to a gene: 2. The CDR3, as DNA: TGCAGTGCTCCAGGGGGCCATGGCTACACCTTC. It yields the protein CSAPGGHGYTF.

The gene calls are TRBV5-6 and TRBJ2-4, with 9 bases aligning to TRBD2. The germline V gene encodes CDR1 SGHDT and CDR2 YYEEEE. The CDR3 is made up of 16 amino acids. Germline trimming cut 4 bases from V and 7 bases from J; bases unmatched to any gene: 12. The chain's CDR3 is CASSPRRAGGQNIQYF. CDR3 DNA sequence: TGTGCCAGCAGCCCCCGAAGAGCGGGAGGTCAGAACATTCAGTACTTC.

A word on this clone: Other nucleotide sequences in the sample specify the same CDR3. This chain connects TRBV9 to TRBJ2-3, with TRBD2 identical over 8 bases. Germline-derived CDR1 and CDR2 are SGDLS and YYNGEE. Germline trimming cut 1 base from V and 0 bases from J; bases unmatched to any gene: 1. This CDR3 is 15 amino acids long. The CDR3 here is CASSVTSGSTDTQYF. The CDR3 DNA follows: TGTGCCAGCAGCGTAACTAGCGGAAGCACAGATACGCAGTATTTT.

V and J are TRBV3-1 (or the pseudogene TRBV3-2) and TRBJ1-2; D uncertain. The germline gives CDR1 LGHDT, CDR2 YNNKEL (reference sequence). The CDR3 consists of 14 residues. Trimming took 0 bases from V and 5 from J, leaving 10 bases between them. In DNA form, the CDR3 reads TGTGCCAGCAGCCAAGAACCCCGACATTATGGCTACACCTTC. Protein sequence: CASSQEPRHYGYTF.

The V and J genes are TRBV9 and TRBJ2-3; perhaps TRBD1 as D (5 bases). V lost 3 bases and J lost 2, with 7 bases in between. Germline-derived CDR1 and CDR2 are SGDLS and YYNGEE. This CDR3 has 13 amino acids. The CDR3 sequence is CASSEGSTDTQYF. The CDR3 nucleotides are TGTGCCAGCAGCGAGGGGTCCACAGATACGCAGTATTTT.

This clone appeared a few times. The chain couples TRBV4-1 to TRBJ2-5; D gene ambiguous. The V gene's germline CDR1 is MGHRA and CDR2 YSYEKL. This CDR3 spans 16 amino acids. Trimming removed 4 bases at V and 1 base at J, with 16 bases between. The CDR3 sequence is CASSRLAQNIQETQYF. In DNA, the CDR3 is TGCGCCAGCAGCCGCCTTGCTCAGAATATCCAAGAGACCCAGTACTTC.

The chain is built from TRBV6-2 or TRBV6-3 and TRBJ2-2, with 8 nucleotides matching TRBD2. Germline CDR1 reads MNHEY; CDR2 reads SVGEGT. The CDR3 spans 19 residues. The trim removed 2 bases at V and 3 bases at J, leaving 14 bases unmatched. The CDR3 spells CASSYNGTRNVSDTGELFF. Written as DNA, the CDR3 is TGTGCCAGCAGTTACAATGGGACTAGGAACGTTTCCGACACCGGGGAGCTGTTTTTT.